These T cell receptor beta chains were read from a single sample in a study of graft-versus-host responses after intestinal transplantation. Sequenced by immunoSEQ multiplex PCR; TCRdb stores in-frame clones only, minus some. The sample consists of tens of thousands of clones, more than 90% of them appearing once. Their antigens are not known. The sequencing here drew on unstimulated CD4+ T cells sorted from spleen or lymph node cells, taken before intestinal transplant. All receptors come from a human donor who received an intestinal transplant. Each CDR3 is given with its conserved first and last residue. The order of the fields is D gene, J gene, clone size, V gene, CDR3 protein, CDR3 DNA. D genes are given only for firm matches. Where a row states a size, it is once, few, many or the class of an expanded clone; other rows omit it.

>.|TRBJ1-5|.|TRBV19
CASSMGGPQPQHF
TGTGCCAGTAGTATGGGGGGGCCCCAACCCCAGCATTTT
>TRBD2|TRBJ2-1|.|TRBV29-1
CSGTSGINEQFF
TGCAGCGGGACTAGCGGGATCAATGAGCAGTTCTTC
>TRBD1|TRBJ2-7|few|TRBV6-1
CASSELATGRYEQYF
TGTGCCAGCAGTGAATTAGCGACAGGGCGGTACGAGCAGTACTTC
>.|TRBJ1-2|.|TRBV18
CASSPGLGQGYGYTF
TGTGCCAGCTCACCCGGCCTAGGACAAGGCTATGGCTACACCTTC
>TRBD2|TRBJ2-4|.|TRBV27
CASSQTGLAGLAKNIQYF
TGTGCCAGCAGTCAAACGGGACTAGCGGGTCTAGCCAAAAACATTCAGTACTTC
>.|TRBJ2-1|.|TRBV19
CASSIWGSRGNNEQFF
TGTGCCAGTAGTATTTGGGGCTCACGGGGTAACAATGAGCAGTTCTTC
>TRBD1|TRBJ2-7|.|TRBV6-5
CASRQTGTGFYEQYF
TGTGCCAGCAGACAGACCGGGACAGGGTTCTACGAGCAGTACTTC
>TRBD1|TRBJ2-1|.|TRBV4-1
CASSLNPGQGYNEQFF
TGCGCCAGCAGCCTCAACCCGGGACAGGGGTACAATGAGCAGTTCTTC
>TRBD1|TRBJ2-3|.|TRBV11-1
CASSNTRQGLRGTQYF
TGTGCCAGCAGCAACACTAGACAGGGTCTGCGTGGCACGCAGTATTTT
>.|TRBJ2-7|.|TRBV2
CASSPGPSYEQYF
TGTGCCAGCAGTCCGGGACCCTCCTACGAGCAGTACTTC
>.|TRBJ1-2|.|TRBV30
CAWSVPRTVFNYGYTF
TGTGCCTGGAGTGTACCCAGGACAGTATTTAACTATGGCTACACCTTC
>.|TRBJ2-7|.|TRBV5-4
CASSLSYKDEQYF
TGTGCCAGCAGCTTGTCTTATAAGGACGAGCAGTACTTC
>.|TRBJ2-6|.|TRBV18
CASSPSGANVLTF
TGTGCCAGCTCACCAAGCGGGGCCAACGTCCTGACTTTC
>.|TRBJ1-4|few|TRBV7-8
CASSRDNMSNEKLFF
TGTGCCAGCAGCCGGGATAATATGTCCAATGAAAAACTGTTTTTT
>.|TRBJ1-5|.|TRBV11-2
CASSLGDGYQPQHF
TGTGCCAGCAGCTTGGGAGACGGTTATCAGCCCCAGCATTTT
>.|TRBJ1-2|.|TRBV8-2
CGIPPRITKAYGYTF
TGTGGCATACCGCCCAGGATAACGAAAGCCTATGGCTACACCTTC
>TRBD2|TRBJ2-5|.|TRBV7-6
CASSYMHRTSGIQETQYF
TGTGCCAGCAGTTATATGCACCGGACTAGCGGGATTCAAGAGACCCAGTACTTC
>TRBD1|TRBJ2-1|once|TRBV5-1
CASGGQGAGEQFF
TGCGCCAGTGGAGGACAGGGGGCAGGTGAGCAGTTCTTC
>.|TRBJ2-7|.|TRBV25-1
CASSESSGRGEEQYF
TGTGCCAGCAGTGAATCGAGTGGCAGGGGTGAGGAGCAGTACTTC
>TRBD1|TRBJ2-1|.|TRBV7-9
CASHSTPGQAYNEQFF
TGTGCCAGCCATTCTACCCCCGGACAGGCCTACAATGAGCAGTTCTTC
>TRBD2|TRBJ2-5|.|TRBV25-1
CASSSHPGTSVQETQYF
TGTGCCAGCAGTTCCCACCCCGGGACTAGCGTTCAAGAGACCCAGTACTTC
>TRBD1|TRBJ1-5|.|TRBV9
CASSATDRGNQPQHF
TGTGCCAGCAGCGCGACCGACAGGGGTAATCAGCCCCAGCATTTT
>.|TRBJ1-2|.|TRBV5-1
CASSLTSPNYGYTF
TGCGCCAGCAGCTTGACCTCACCTAACTATGGCTACACCTTC
>.|TRBJ1-2|.|TRBV27
CASSLAGERDGYTF
TGTGCCAGCAGTTTGGCAGGGGAAAGGGATGGCTACACCTTC
>.|TRBJ2-7|.|TRBV5-1
CASSLWLDYEQYF
TGCGCCAGCAGCTTGTGGCTCGACTACGAGCAGTACTTC